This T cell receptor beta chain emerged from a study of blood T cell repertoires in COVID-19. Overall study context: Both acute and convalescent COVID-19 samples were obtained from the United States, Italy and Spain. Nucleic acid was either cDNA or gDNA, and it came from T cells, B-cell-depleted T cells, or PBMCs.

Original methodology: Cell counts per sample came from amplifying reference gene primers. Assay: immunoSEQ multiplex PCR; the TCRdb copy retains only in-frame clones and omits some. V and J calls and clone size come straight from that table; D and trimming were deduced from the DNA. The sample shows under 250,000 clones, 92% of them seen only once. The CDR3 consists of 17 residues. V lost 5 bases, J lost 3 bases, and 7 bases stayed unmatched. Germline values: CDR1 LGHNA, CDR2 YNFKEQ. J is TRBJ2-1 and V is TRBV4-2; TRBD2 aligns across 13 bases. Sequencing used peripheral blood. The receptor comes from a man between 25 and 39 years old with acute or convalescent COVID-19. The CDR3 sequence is CASSRRTSGGNYNEQFF. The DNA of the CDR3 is TGTGCCAGCAGCAGGAGGACTAGCGGGGGCAACTACAATGAGCAGTTCTTC.